This T cell receptor (beta chain) derives from a study of CXCR3-negative and CXCR3-positive naive CD8 T cells. The overall study: Each library gave roughly 1.5 +/- 0.3 million of approximately 130 million TRB reads.

Points from the study as a whole: Naive CXCR3-negative cells resembled naive CXCR3-positive cells in TRBV-TRBJ usage; memory cells differed. Relative to memory CD8+ cells, whose diversity was much lower, both naive subsets had comparably high diversity.

About this clonotype: Its antigen is unknown.

The TRB libraries of cDNA were built by UMI-labeled 5' RACE. TCRdb re-called the 5' RACE reads; every CDR3 protein appears as one record, without DNA. In total, the table holds about 40,000 distinct CDR3 sequences. The CDR3 consists of 13 residues. CDR1 SEHNR and CDR2 FQNEAQ come from the germline V gene (reference sequence). With about 300,000 cells each, the CD8+ T cell subsets were individually sorted in triplicate. Sequenced input: memory CD8+ T cells from blood. The sequence was collected from a human donor in good health. Some clones in this sample may be carry-over from other donors' samples. The V call is TRBV7-9, the J call TRBJ2-5. The chain's CDR3 is CASSEGSQETQYF.